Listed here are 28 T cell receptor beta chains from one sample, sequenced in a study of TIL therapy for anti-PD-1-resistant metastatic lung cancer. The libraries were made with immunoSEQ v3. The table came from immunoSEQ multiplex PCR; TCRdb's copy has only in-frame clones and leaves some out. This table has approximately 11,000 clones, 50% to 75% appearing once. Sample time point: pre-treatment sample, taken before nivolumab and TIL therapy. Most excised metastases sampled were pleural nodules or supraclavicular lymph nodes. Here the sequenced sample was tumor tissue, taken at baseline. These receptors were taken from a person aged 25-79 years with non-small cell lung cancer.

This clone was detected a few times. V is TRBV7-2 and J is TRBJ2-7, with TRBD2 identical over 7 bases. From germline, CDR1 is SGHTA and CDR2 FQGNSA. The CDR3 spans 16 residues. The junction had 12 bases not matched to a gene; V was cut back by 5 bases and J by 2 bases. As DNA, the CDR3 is TGTGCCAGCAGCCTGTACTTCGGGGGGTCCCCCTACGAGCAGTACTTC. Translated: CASSLYFGGSPYEQYF.

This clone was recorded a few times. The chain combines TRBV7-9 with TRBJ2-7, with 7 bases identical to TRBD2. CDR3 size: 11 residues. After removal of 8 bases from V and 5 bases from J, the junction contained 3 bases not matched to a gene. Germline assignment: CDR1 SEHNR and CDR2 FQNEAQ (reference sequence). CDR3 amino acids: CASVGGNEQYF. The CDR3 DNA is TGTGCCAGCGTGGGGGGGAACGAGCAGTACTTC.

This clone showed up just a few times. The CDR3 sequence: CASSSPRGEQFF. For the CDR3, the DNA is TGTGCCAGCAGCTCGCCGCGGGGGGAGCAGTTCTTC. V gene TRBV7-3 combines with J gene TRBJ2-1, with 7 bases aligning to TRBD2. The CDR3 loop spans 12 amino acids. Trimming cost V 4 bases and J 10 bases; bases outside gene matches: 4. Per germline, CDR1 SGHTA and CDR2 FQGTGA.

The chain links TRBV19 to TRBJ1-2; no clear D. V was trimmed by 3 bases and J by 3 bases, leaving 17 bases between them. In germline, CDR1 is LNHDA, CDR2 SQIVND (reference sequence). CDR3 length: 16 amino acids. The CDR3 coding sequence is TGTGCCAGTAGTATTCCAGGCGCAACCGAATACTATGGCTACACCTTC. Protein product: CASSIPGATEYYGYTF.

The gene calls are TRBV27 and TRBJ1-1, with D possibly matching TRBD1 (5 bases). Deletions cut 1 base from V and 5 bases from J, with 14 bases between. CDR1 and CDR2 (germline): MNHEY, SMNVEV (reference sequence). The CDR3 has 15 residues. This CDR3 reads CASSLYALPGTEAFF. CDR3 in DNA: TGTGCCAGCAGTTTATACGCACTTCCAGGGACTGAAGCTTTCTTT.

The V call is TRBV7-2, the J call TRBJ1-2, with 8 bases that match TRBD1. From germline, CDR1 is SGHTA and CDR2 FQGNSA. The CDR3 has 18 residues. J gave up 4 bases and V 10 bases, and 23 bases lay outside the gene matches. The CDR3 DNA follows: TGTGCCACCCAGTGGGGTGAGACAGGGGCAGAACCCCCCTATGGCTACACCTTC. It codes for CATQWGETGAEPPYGYTF.

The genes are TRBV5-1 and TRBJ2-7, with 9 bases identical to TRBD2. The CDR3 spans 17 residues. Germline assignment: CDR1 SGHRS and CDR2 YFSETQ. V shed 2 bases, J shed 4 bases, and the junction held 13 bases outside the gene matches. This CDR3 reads CASSLRGRAGKAYEQYF. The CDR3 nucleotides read TGCGCCAGCAGCTTACGCGGGAGGGCAGGGAAGGCGTACGAGCAGTACTTC.

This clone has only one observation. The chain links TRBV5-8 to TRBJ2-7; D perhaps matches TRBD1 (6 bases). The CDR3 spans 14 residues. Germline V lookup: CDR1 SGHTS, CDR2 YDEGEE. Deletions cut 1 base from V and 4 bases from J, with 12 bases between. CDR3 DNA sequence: TGTGCCAGCAGCTTGTGGGCAGGGGAGTACGAGCAGTACTTC. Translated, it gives CASSLWAGEYEQYF.

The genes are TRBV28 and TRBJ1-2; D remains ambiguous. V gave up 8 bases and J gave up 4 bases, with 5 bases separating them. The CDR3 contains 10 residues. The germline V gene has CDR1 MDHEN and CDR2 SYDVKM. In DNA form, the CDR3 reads TGTGCCAGCGAGGGCTATGGCTACACCTTC. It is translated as CASEGYGYTF.

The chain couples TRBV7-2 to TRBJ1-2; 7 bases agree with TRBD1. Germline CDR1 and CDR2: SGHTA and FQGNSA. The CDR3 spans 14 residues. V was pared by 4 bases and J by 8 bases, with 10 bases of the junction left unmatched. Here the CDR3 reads CASSSHRGTYGYTF. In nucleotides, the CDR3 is TGTGCCAGCAGCTCTCACAGGGGTACTTACGGCTACACCTTC.

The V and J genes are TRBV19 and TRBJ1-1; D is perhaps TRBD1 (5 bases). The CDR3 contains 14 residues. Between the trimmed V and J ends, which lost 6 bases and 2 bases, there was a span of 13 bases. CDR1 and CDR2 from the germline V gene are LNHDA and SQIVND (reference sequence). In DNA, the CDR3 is TGTGCCAGTAGGACCCCAGGGTTTAACACTGAAGCTTTCTTT. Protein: CASRTPGFNTEAFF.

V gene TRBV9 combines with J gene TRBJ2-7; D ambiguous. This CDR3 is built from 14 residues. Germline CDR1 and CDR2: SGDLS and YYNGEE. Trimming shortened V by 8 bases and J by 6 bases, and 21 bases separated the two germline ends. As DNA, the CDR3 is TGTGCCAGATTAGCCCTCTGGTTTTTCGGCGAGCAGTACTTC. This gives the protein CARLALWFFGEQYF.

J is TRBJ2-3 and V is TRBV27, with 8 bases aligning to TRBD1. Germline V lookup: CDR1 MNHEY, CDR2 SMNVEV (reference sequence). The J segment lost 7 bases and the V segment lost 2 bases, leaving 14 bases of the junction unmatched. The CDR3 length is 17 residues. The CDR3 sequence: CASSLRRTGRGPHTQYF. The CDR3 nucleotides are TGTGCCAGCAGTTTAAGGCGGACAGGGAGAGGCCCCCATACGCAGTATTTT.

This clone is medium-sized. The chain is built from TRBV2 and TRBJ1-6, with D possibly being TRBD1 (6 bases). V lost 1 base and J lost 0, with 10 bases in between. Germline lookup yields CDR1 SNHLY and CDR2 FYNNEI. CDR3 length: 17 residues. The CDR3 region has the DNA TGTGCCAGCAGTGAAGGGGGGACAAGCTCCTATAATTCACCCCTCCACTTT. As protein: CASSEGGTSSYNSPLHF.

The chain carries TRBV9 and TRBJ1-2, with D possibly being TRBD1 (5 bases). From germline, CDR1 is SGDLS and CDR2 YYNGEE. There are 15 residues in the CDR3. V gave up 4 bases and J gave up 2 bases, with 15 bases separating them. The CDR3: CASSPLGHVNYGYTF. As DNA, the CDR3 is TGTGCCAGCAGCCCCTTAGGACACGTAAACTATGGCTACACCTTC.

The CDR3 nucleotides are TGTGCCAGCAGCCCTCATAAAGACTTGTACCAAGAGACCCAGTACTTC. It codes for CASSPHKDLYQETQYF. V and J are TRBV3-1 (or the pseudogene TRBV3-2) and TRBJ2-5; D unclear. This CDR3 is built from 16 residues. The V gene lost 4 bases and the J gene lost 0 bases, with 15 bases spanning the gap. Germline-derived CDR1 and CDR2 are LGHDT and YNNKEL (reference sequence).

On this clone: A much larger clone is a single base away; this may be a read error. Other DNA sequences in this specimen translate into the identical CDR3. CDR3 coding DNA: TGTGCCAGCAGTTTAGGGGTTTTCGATGAGCAGTTCTTC. Translated, it gives CASSLGVFDEQFF. J is TRBJ2-1 and V is TRBV5-6; a possible D gene is TRBD1 (5 bases). Trimming removed 5 bases at V and 8 bases at J, with 14 bases between. The CDR3 contains 13 residues. CDR1 and CDR2 from the germline V gene are SGHDT and YYEEEE.

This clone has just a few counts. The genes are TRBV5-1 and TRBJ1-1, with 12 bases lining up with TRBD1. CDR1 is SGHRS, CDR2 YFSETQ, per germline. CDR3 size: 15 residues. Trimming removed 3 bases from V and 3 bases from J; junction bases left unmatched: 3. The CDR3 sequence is CASSWGQGADTEAFF. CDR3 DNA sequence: TGCGCCAGCAGCTGGGGACAGGGGGCGGACACTGAAGCTTTCTTT.

The CDR3 nucleotides read TGTGCCAGCAGTTACCAGGGGGGGCAGTACTTC. This encodes CASSYQGGQYF. This chain connects TRBV6-5 to TRBJ2-7; possibly TRBD1 for D (7 bases). Trimming pared 2 bases from V and 9 bases from J, leaving 8 bases between. Germline CDR1 and CDR2: MNHEY and SVGAGI. The CDR3 totals 11 residues.

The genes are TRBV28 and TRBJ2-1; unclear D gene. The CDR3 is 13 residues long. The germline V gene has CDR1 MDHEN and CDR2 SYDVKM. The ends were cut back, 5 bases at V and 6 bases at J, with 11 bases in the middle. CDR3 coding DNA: TGTGCCAGCAGTCCCTCTGCCACCAATGAGCAGTTCTTC. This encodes CASSPSATNEQFF.

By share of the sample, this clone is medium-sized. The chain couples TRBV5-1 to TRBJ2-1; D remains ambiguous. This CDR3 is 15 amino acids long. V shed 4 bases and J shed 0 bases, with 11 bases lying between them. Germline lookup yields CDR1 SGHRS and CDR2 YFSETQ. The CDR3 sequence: CASSMDGYSYNEQFF. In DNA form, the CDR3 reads TGCGCCAGCAGCATGGACGGCTACTCCTACAATGAGCAGTTCTTC.

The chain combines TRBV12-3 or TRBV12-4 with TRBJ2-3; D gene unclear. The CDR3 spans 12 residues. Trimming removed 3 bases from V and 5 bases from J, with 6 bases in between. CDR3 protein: CASSFVGDTQYF. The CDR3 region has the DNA TGTGCCAGCAGTTTTGTGGGAGATACGCAGTATTTT.

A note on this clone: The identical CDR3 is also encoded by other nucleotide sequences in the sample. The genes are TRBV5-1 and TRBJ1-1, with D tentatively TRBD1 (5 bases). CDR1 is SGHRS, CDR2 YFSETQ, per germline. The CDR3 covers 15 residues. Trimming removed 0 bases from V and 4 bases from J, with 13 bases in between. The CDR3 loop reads CASSLVLRGSTEAFF. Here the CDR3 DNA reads TGCGCCAGCAGCTTGGTTTTGAGGGGTAGCACTGAAGCTTTCTTT.

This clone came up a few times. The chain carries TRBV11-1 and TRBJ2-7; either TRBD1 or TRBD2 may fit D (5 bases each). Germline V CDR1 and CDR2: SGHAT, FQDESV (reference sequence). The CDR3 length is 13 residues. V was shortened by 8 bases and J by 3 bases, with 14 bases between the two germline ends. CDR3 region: CASAPGTDYEQYF. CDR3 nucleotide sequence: TGTGCCAGCGCCCCAGGGACGGACTACGAGCAGTACTTC.

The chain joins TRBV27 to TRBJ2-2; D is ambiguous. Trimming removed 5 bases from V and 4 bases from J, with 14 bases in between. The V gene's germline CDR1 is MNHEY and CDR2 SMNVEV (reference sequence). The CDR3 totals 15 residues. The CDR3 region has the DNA TGTGCCAGCAGTCCCTTCTGGCCGACCACCGGGGAGCTGTTTTTT. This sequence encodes CASSPFWPTTGELFF.

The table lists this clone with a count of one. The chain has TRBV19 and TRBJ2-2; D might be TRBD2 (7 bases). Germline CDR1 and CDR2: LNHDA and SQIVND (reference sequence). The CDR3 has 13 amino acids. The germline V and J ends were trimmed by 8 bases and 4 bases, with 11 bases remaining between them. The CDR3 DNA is TGTGCCAGTTCGCGGGGGCCCACCGGGGAGCTGTTTTTT. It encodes CASSRGPTGELFF.

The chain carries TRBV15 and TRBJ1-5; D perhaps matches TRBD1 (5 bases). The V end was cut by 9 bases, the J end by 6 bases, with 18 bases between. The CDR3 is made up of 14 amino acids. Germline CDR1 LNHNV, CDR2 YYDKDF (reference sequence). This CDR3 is CATSRDGLGQPQHF. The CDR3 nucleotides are TGTGCCACAAGCCGGGACGGATTAGGTCAGCCCCAGCATTTT.

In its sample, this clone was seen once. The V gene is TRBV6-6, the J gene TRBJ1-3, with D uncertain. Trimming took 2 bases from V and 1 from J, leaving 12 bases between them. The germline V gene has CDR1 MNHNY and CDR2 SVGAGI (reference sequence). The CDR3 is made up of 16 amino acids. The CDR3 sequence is CASSYRGEVSGNTIYF. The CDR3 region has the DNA TGTGCCAGCAGTTACCGTGGGGAAGTATCTGGAAACACCATATATTTT.